The T cell receptor (beta chain) under discussion was sequenced for a study of T cell changes during pregnancy in multiple sclerosis. Some clones are missing from TCRdb's copy, which holds only in-frame ones; the method was immunoSEQ multiplex PCR. The repertoire holds around 100,000 clones, with 85% to 95% as singletons. This clone was seen only a few times. The germline CDR1 and CDR2 sequences are GTSNPN and SVGIG (reference sequence). This CDR3 is 12 amino acids long. V was shortened by 1 base and J by 4 bases, with 8 bases between the two germline ends. This specimen consisted of peripheral blood, obtained before pregnancy. This rearrangement joins TRBV30 to TRBJ2-7; D gene unclear. The clonotype originates from a female donor with multiple sclerosis, enrolled in a pregnancy study. In DNA, the CDR3 is TGTGCCTGGAGTGCCTCCCGGTACGAGCAGTACTTC. Translated, it gives CAWSASRYEQYF.